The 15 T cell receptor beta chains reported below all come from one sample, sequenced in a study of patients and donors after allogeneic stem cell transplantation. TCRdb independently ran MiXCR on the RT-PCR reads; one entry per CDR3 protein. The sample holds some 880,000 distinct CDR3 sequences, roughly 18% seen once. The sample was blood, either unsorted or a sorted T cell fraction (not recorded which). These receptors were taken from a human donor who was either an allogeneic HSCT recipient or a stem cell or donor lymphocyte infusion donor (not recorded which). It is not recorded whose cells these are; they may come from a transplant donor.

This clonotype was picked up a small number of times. As DNA, the CDR3 is TGTGCCAGCAGCCAAGTGCGGACTAGCGGGAGGGCGAGGGAGCAGTACTTC. The encoded protein is CASSQVRTSGRAREQYF. The chain recombines TRBV4-2 with TRBJ2-7; 15 nucleotides align to TRBD2. Per germline, CDR1 LGHNA and CDR2 YNFKEQ. CDR3 length: 17 residues. The J segment lost 7 bases and the V segment lost 1 base, leaving 8 bases of the junction unmatched.

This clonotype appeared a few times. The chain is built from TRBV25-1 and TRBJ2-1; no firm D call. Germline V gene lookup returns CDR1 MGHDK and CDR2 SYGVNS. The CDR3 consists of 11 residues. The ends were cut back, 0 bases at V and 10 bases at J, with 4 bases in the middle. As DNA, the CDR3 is TGTGCCAGCAGTGAATATGACGAGCAGTTCTTC. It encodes CASSEYDEQFF.

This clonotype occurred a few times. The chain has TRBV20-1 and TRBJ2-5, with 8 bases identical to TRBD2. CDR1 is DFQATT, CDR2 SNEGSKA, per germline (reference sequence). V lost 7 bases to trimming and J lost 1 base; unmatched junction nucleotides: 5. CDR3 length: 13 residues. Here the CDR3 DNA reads TGCAGTGGGGCGGGGGGCGGCCAAGAGACCCAGTACTTC. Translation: CSGAGGGQETQYF.

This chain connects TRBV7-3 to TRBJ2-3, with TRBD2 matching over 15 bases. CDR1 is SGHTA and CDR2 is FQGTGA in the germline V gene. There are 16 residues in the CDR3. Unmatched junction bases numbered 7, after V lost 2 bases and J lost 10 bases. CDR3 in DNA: TGTGCCAGCAGCTTATCTGGGACTAGCGGGGGGAGTGCGCAGTATTTT. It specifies CASSLSGTSGGSAQYF.

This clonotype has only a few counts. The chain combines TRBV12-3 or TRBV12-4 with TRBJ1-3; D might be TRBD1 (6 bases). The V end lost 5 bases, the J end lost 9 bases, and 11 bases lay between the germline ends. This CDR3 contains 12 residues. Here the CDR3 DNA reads TGTGCCAGCAGTCCGGAGGGGGTCACCATATATTTT. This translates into CASSPEGVTIYF.

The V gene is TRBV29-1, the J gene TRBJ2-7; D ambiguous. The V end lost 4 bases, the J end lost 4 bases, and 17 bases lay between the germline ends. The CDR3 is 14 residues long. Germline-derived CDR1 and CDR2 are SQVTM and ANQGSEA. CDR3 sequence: CSVVGNTRLYEQYF. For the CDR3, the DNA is TGCAGCGTTGTAGGGAACACCAGACTGTACGAGCAGTACTTC.

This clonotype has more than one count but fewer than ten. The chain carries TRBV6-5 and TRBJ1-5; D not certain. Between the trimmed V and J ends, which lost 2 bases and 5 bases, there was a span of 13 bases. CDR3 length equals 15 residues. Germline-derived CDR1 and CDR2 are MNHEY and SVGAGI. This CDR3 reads CASSYRDQSDQPQHF. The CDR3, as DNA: TGTGCCAGCAGTTACAGAGACCAGAGTGATCAGCCCCAGCATTTT.

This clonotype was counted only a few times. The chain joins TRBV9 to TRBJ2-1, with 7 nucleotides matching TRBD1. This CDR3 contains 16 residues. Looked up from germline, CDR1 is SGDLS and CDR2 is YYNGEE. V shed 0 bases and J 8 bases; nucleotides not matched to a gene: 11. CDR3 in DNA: TGTGCCAGCAGCGTAGCCGACAGGGAAGTAGAAGATGAGCAGTTCTTC. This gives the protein CASSVADREVEDEQFF.

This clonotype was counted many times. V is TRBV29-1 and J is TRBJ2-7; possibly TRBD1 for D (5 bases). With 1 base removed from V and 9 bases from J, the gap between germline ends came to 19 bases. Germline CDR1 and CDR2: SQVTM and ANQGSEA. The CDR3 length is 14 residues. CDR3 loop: CSVEGTSGYPGQYF. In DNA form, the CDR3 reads TGCAGCGTTGAAGGAACTTCAGGGTACCCGGGGCAGTACTTC.

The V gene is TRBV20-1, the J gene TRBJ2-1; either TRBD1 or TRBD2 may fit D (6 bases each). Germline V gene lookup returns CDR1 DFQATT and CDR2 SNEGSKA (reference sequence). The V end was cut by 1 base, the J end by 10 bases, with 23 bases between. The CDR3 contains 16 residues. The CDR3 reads CSARGLMGLRGQEQFF. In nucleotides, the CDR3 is TGCAGTGCTAGAGGCCTGATGGGCCTACGGGGGCAAGAGCAGTTCTTC.

In DNA, the CDR3 is TGTGCCAGCATGGTAGGAGGGCGTGAGCAGTACTTC. This encodes CASMVGGREQYF. V usage is TRBV2 and J usage is TRBJ2-7, with a possible D match to TRBD2 (6 bases). Trimming shortened V by 7 bases and J by 7 bases, and 14 bases separated the two germline ends. The CDR3 has 12 residues. Germline V gene lookup returns CDR1 SNHLY and CDR2 FYNNEI.

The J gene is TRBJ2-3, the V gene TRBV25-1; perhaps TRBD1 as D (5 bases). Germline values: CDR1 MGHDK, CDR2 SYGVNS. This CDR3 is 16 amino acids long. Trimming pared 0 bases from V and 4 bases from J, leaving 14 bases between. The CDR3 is CASSEYLAGLADTQYF. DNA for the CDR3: TGTGCCAGCAGTGAATATTTAGCAGGGTTGGCAGATACGCAGTATTTT.

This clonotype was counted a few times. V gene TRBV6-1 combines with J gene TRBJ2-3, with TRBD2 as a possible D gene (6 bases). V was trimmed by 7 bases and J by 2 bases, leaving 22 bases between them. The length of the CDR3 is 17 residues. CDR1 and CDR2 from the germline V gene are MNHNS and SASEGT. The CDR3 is CASTIGSRMSDTDTQYF. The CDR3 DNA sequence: TGTGCCAGCACTATCGGGAGTCGTATGTCTGACACAGATACGCAGTATTTT.

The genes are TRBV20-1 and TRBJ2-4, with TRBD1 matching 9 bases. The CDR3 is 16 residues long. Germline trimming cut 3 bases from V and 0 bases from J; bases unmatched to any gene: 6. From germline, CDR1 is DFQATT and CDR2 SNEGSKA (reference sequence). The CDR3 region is CSARKDRGIAKNIQYF. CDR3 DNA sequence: TGCAGTGCTAGGAAGGACAGGGGAATAGCCAAAAACATTCAGTACTTC.

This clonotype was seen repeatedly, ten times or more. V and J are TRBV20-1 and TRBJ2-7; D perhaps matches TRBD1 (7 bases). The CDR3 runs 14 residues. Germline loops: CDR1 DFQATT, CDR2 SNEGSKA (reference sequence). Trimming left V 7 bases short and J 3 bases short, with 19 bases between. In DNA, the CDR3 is TGCAGTGGCATACGGGGGACAGTTGACTACGAGCAGTACTTC. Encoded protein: CSGIRGTVDYEQYF.